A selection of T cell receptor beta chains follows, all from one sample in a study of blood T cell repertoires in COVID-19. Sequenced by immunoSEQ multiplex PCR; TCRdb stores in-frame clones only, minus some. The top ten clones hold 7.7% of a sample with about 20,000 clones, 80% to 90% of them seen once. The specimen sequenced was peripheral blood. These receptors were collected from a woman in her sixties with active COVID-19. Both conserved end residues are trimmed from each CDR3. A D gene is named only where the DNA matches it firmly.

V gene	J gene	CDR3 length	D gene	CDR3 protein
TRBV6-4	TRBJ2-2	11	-	ASSDSSSGELF
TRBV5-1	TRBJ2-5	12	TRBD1	ASRQGGIRETQY
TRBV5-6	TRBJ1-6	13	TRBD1	ASSLGDRDVSPLH
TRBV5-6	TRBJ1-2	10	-	ASSLVSHGYT
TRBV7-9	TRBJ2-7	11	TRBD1	ASSYGQAYEQY
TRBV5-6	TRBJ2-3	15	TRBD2	ASSQLILAGAKDTQY
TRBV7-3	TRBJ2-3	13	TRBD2	ASSLSGTSGATQY
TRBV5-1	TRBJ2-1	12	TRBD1	ASSLGDRGNEQF
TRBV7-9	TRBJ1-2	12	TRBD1	ASSPHRGIYGYT
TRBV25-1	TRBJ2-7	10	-	ASSGEGVSTY
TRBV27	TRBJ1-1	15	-	ASSLSRSMLGGNEAF
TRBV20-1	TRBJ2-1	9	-	SASLYNEQF
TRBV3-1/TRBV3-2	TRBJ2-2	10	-	ASSQGGPELF
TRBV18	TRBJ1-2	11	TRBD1	ASSPRDSYGYT
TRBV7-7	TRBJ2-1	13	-	ASSPQGSSYNEQF
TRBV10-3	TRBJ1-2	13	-	AISESTGIDYGYT
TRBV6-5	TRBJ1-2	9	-	ASSPRYGYT
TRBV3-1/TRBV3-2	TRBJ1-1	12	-	ASSQGSGNTEAF
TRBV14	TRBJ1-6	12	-	ASSQSGWDSPLH
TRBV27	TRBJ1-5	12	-	ASRPGLGNQPQH
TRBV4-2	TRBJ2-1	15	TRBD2	ASSQSGTSGPYNEQF
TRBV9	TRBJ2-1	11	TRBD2	ASSVGGGNEQF
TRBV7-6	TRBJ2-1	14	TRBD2	ASSHQSGVAYNEQF
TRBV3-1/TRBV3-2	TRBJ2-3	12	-	ASSQVGFTDTQY
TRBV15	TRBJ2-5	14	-	ATSRELKGLQETQY
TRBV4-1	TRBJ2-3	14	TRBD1	ASSQEQGAGTDTQY
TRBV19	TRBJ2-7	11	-	ASGPSAYGEQY
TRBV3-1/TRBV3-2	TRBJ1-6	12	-	ASSQVTGYSPLH
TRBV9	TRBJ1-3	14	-	ASSARALNSGNTIY
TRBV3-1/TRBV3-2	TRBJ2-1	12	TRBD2	ASSQVRKAGGQF
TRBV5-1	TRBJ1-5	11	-	ASSLAHNQPQH
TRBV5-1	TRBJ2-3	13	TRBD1	ASSLQLDRGDTQY
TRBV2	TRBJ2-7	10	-	ASSGRTYEQY
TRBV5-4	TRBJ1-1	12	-	ASSLGGVNTEAF
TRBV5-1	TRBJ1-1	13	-	ASSFAEQTNTEAF
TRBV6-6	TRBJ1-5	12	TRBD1	ASNPGQNNQPQH
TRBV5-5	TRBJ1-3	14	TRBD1	ASSLGGTGPGNTIY
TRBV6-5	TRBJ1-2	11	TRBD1	ASSYSETGGYT
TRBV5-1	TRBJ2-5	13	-	ASSPIIGAQETQY
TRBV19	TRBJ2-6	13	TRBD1	ASGTVASGANVLT
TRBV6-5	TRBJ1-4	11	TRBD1	ATGQGHNEKLF
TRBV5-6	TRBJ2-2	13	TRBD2	ASSRGLAGVGELF
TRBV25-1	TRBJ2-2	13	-	ASSAGQTYTGELF
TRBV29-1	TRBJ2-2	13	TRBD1	SVEQGSANTGELF
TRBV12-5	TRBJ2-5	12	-	ASGSDRGGETQY